This entry is about one TCR beta chain. Its binding antigen is unknown. Base qualities were left out, and no much larger clone turns up one base away. The sample originates from a study of CD8+ T cells in alopecia areata (dated by TCRdb to the late 2010s). With regard to the full study: The treated patients took part in an open-label pilot trial in which moderate-to-severe alopecia areata was treated with oral tofacitinib at 5 to 10 mg twice daily. Patients stayed on tofacitinib for 6 to 18 months and then had 6 months of follow-up off drug so that delayed response and recurrence could be assessed. Disease severity in treated patients was measured with the SALT score, which quantifies the percentage of affected scalp surface area. In both human patients and the C3H/HeJ mouse model, the study applied high-throughput TCRbeta sequencing to look at T cell clonal expansion in alopecia areata. Scalp tissue and sorted CD4+ and CD8+ peripheral blood T cells from patchy and totalis/universalis alopecia areata patients and from healthy controls were covered by human TCRbeta sequencing. Patients on tofacitinib were biopsied at baseline and after 4 and 24 weeks of treatment, and several of the patients also had a later scalp biopsy. Clonality in the scalp was compared among normal scalp (n=4), patchy alopecia areata scalp (n=8), and alopecia totalis/universalis scalp (n=8). RNA came from the PAXgene miRNA kit for fixed scalp, the miRNeasy kit for PBMCs, and the RNeasy kit for mouse skin. Amplification of TCRbeta CDR3 regions was done by immunoSEQ multiplex PCR using 35 Vbeta forward primers and 13 Jbeta reverse primers.

Libraries were made using the immunoSEQ multiplex PCR assay. RNA was extracted from all samples and reverse transcribed into cDNA as template for TCR sequencing. First-strand cDNA was synthesized with SuperScript III using a 2:1 mix of oligo-dT and random hexamers. A synthetic immune receptor repertoire was used to assess amplification bias, and residual bias was removed computationally. The original methods were these. Raw reads were preprocessed to remove errors, and CDR3 was defined according to IMGT conventions as the region from the conserved cysteine to phenylalanine. To get clonality, Shannon entropy was normalized by log2 of the number of productive unique TCRs and the result was subtracted from 1. Whether each scalp clone was CD4 or CD8 was inferred by checking scalp TCRbeta sequences against the CD4 and CD8 repertoires from sorted blood. Entries here come from immuneACCESS through TCRdb and include only in-frame sequences with V and J called. Some clones fail to appear in such tables; in the studies checked, an unresolved V gene covers under half of the shortfall, and the cause of the remainder is unknown. From that table come the V and J calls and clone size; the DNA was used to work out D and trimming. For this sample there are 200,000 to 250,000 clones; 64% appear just once. Of the sample, around 4.3% falls within the top ten clones.

The time point label corresponds to: about 4 weeks on oral tofacitinib. In the paper's terms, the treatment or condition label means: oral pan-JAK inhibitor, 5-10 mg twice daily. From alopecia areata patients, peripheral blood was collected along with lesional scalp punch biopsies. PBMCs were separated by density centrifugation and stained for CD3, CD4 and CD8, after which CD4+ and CD8+ T cells were sorted on a FACSAria. What the work shows at the level of the full study, not this receptor alone: During tofacitinib treatment, many expanded lesional clones remained in scalp and blood, and this persistence may partly explain relapse after treatment is stopped. Because the treated cohort was small and had just a single nonresponder, larger studies are needed to establish links between baseline CD8+ expansion and response. Higher clonality and more expanded CD8+ clones were observed in lesional scalp than in normal scalp, particularly in alopecia totalis/universalis, a finding suggestive of antigenic drive. Compared with mice, TCR sequences shared between patients were less clear, possibly partly because of HLA diversity across the patient population. Unlike mouse skin, which is dominated by gammadelta T cells, normal human skin has resident alphabeta T cells that are also sequenced, and this complicates analysis of the scalp TCR repertoire. Tofacitinib significantly decreased scalp clonality and the number of expanded CD8+ clones among the top 100 scalp clones.

From the germline V gene, CDR1 is MNHEY and CDR2 is SVGAGI. The CDR3, from cysteine to phenylalanine, totals 13 residues. Only the CDR3 region is kept as DNA, spanning 39 bases read in frame from base 1. V is shortened by 4 bases, J by 0 bases, and the region joining them spans 4 bases. The chain uses TRBV6-5 and TRBJ1-5; no D segment can be confidently identified. Sequencing used CD4+ T cells sorted from blood, obtained at week 4, from a patient treated with tofacitinib. The sequence derives from a human donor with alopecia areata. Here the CDR3 is given as CASSSDSNQPQHF. The base sequence is TGTGCCAGCAGTTCCGATAGCAATCAGCCCCAGCATTTT.